The T cell receptor beta chain under discussion was sequenced for a study of cytomegalovirus exposure and HLA in healthy donors (dated by TCRdb to the late 2010s). About the study as a whole: In an earlier analysis of 450 to 750 of the donors, less than 350 Gb of sequence data and 90 million to 130 million unique TCR beta sequences from 180 million or so T cells were reported. An early release that covered about 600 HLA-typed donors contained approximately 300 gigabases of sequencing data and tens of millions of unique TCR sequences. Of the approximately 400 genotyped donors, approximately 81% were placed in the genetic ancestry cluster associated with self-reported Caucasian donors. The aim of the study was to test whether cataloging public T cell receptors could identify signatures of past pathogen exposure. The study used immunosequencing to profile the T cell repertoires of approximately 650 subjects and linked those repertoires to cytomegalovirus serostatus. In addition to the first cohort of 650 to 800 subjects, a separate validation cohort of approximately 120 different subjects was used. To predict cytomegalovirus infection status, the study combined high-throughput TCR immunosequencing, statistical association of individual TCRs with disease status, and machine learning. To study patterns of TCR occurrence, a later analysis re-analyzed previously published TCR beta repertoires from under 750 donors and added high-resolution HLA genotyping. The later analysis used no new phenotypic data to find candidate immune exposures, relying instead on TCR beta sequences and their occurrence across donors. An earlier analysis of some 500 of the donors applied high-throughput TCR beta sequencing to assess whether each TCR beta V gene segment acted as functional or pseudogenic. Donor age, sex, ethnicity and CMV serostatus were collected together with the repertoire data. A later genetic analysis took genome-wide SNP genotypes for about 55% of the 666 donors and used that subset as a discovery cohort. Every repertoire in the discovery cohort had been generated on one and the same sequencing platform. Class I and class II HLA loci were covered by the typing at four-digit resolution. The number of donors typed differed by locus, with about 620-630 for A, B, C, DRB1 and DQB1, roughly 520 for DQA1, approximately 580 for DPA1, and around 460 for DPB1. Because of strong linkage in the cohort, roughly five DR-DQ haplotypes were treated as single units for association and clustering. On average, 235,054 unique TCR beta nucleotide sequences were sequenced per donor among a few hundred genotyped donors of the cohort, with about 19% of those sequences being non-productive.

Findings and caveats that apply to the study as a whole: The 87-base-pair reads could not distinguish some IMGT-functional V segments, including TRBV6-2 and TRBV6-3, so those segments were excluded. In a later analysis, around 15,000 TCR beta sequences were associated with specific HLA alleles at a false discovery rate of 0.05. An association between a missense DCLRE1C variant and V-gene and J-gene trimming of TCR beta chains was found in a later genetic analysis and replicated in an independent cohort. It was suggested by the authors that the approach could potentially be generalized to other disease states and immunological phenotypes. In a later analysis, TCR association rates were found to vary across HLA loci, with the most associated TCRs seen for DRB1 alleles and the fewest for HLA-C alleles. A later analysis found that HLA-associated TCR beta chains were more clonally expanded and had lower generation probabilities than equally common non-associated chains. Because HLA typing was unavailable for some donors at each locus, only the typed subset was used in association tests. In a later analysis, several top co-occurrence clusters were reported to appear linked to parvovirus B19, influenza, CMV and Epstein-Barr virus. According to a later genetic analysis, donors in an Asian-associated ancestry cluster had fewer N-insertions in productive TCRs than the roughly 660-donor mean. A further reported finding was that TCR beta sequences accurately predicted the HLA-A and HLA-B alleles for most subjects in the first cohort. Most TCR sequences were seen in very few donors, while some public TCRs were found in many individuals. A total of fewer than 200 TCR beta chains were listed by the study as associated with cytomegalovirus. Linkage disequilibrium might explain the correlated functional status among segregating V segments, but an unknown experimental factor could not be ruled out. Immune exposure information for the cohort was limited to CMV serostatus. The sequencing pipeline was judged likely to have produced a cluster of highly shared sequence variants as a technical artifact. In an earlier analysis of some 540 of the donors, most TCR beta V segments appeared in productive rearrangements about 87% or about 30% of the time, broadly matching IMGT annotations. In vitro tests confirmed that a few of the cytomegalovirus-associated TCR beta chains recognize cytomegalovirus antigens. Strong co-occurrence of HLA alleles, especially DR and DQ, made assigning TCR associations to individual alleles difficult. In this cohort, only TCR beta chains were sequenced, and detectable features were limited by the absence of alpha or paired-chain data. In a later analysis, most CMV-associated TCR beta chains were found to appear HLA-restricted, with HLA associations seemingly driven largely by CMV exposure. Because counts were too low, around 18 rarely observed V segments, including chromosome 9 orphons, were left out of the earlier analysis of 587 of the donors. Presence/absence analyses assumed roughly uniform sequencing depth across donors, an assumption that may not hold. The classifier was reported to diagnose cytomegalovirus status with high specificity and sensitivity in both the original cohort and the validation cohort.

According to the germline V gene, CDR1 reads SGHDT and CDR2 reads YYEEEE. V is pared back by 1 base and J by 3 bases, with 23 bases lying between the germline termini. The CDR3, cysteine through phenylalanine, is 19 amino acids long. The kept DNA is CDR3 alone, 57 bases in frame from the first base. To prepare the library, the immunoSEQ multiplex PCR assay was applied. For the multiplex PCR, a mixture combining 60 forward primers for TCR Vbeta segments and 13 reverse primers for TCR Jbeta segments was used. The CDR3 region of rearranged TCR beta genes was amplified from genomic DNA by a multiplex PCR assay. On the Illumina HiSeq System, the amplified TCR beta libraries were sequenced as 87-base-pair reads. Under the source paper's analysis protocol: A later analysis tallied some 79 million unique TCR beta chains across the 666 repertoires, and around 10 million of those chains were shared by two or more donors. To remove PCR and sequencing errors, raw reads were error-corrected and collapsed into unique sequences using a nearest-neighbor algorithm that merged closely related sequences. To assign V, D and J gene segments, CDR3 sequences were aligned to IMGT reference sequences. For a sequence to be retained, a match of at least six nucleotides was required to both a V gene segment and a J gene segment. Rearrangements were called productive when the CDR3 lacked stop codons and stayed in frame with V and J; all others were non-productive. CDR3 was defined according to IMGT convention as the region running from the second conserved V-encoded cysteine to the conserved J-encoded phenylalanine. Sequences without an unambiguous match to a single V gene segment were excluded from the earlier analysis of several hundred of the donors. An earlier analysis of a few hundred of the donors classified V segments as functional when productive rearrangements were above 56.7% and as segregating when the standard deviation between donors was above 5%. A statistical classification framework was developed to diagnose cytomegalovirus status using the catalog of TCR beta chain sequences. V and J gene assignment, in a later analysis, came from comparing TCR nucleotide sequences with IMGT/GENE-DB human TR gene sequences. The TCRdist pipeline was used in a later analysis to assign CDR3 sequences and most-parsimonious VDJ recombination scenarios. In a later analysis, each TCR beta chain was defined by its CDR3 amino acid sequence together with its V-gene family, and reads without a unique V-gene family were excluded. To address suspected cross-contamination and a sequencing artifact, a later analysis removed under 600 highly shared, low-generation-probability nucleotide sequences. For each public chain, a later analysis derived a clonal expansion index from normalized ranks of inferred template counts within each repertoire. In a later analysis, generation probabilities were computed with a VDJ recombination model fitted to out-of-frame rearrangements, and the resulting probabilities were checked against IGoR. In a later analysis, hypergeometric tests were used to score TCR-TCR, TCR-HLA and TCR-CMV co-occurrence, with a repertoire-size bias correction applied to TCR pairs. In a later analysis, false discovery rates were estimated by permuting HLA or CMV assignments 20 times. A later analysis grouped co-occurring TCRs with DBSCAN, adding TCRdist sequence similarity when clustering within HLA-allele-positive subsets. Repertoires with fewer than 30,000 or more than 120,000 public chains, plus five repertoires with anomalous nucleotide sharing, were excluded from co-occurrence clustering. TCRdb holds this immuneACCESS table with in-frame rearrangements only. Some clones are missing; in checked studies, unresolved V genes explain under half, and the rest has no known cause. V, J and clone size derive from that table, while D and trimming were established from the DNA sequence. This sample lists 100,000 to 150,000 clones; about 61% were detected once. 2% to 2.5% of the sample rests with the top ten.

In total, 600 or so healthy bone marrow donors made up the cohort. Cohort members were all nominally healthy when sampled, although unrecorded immune exposures were likely present. The donor was CMV seronegative and belonged to the group of roughly 330 seronegative cohort members. A peripheral blood sample was provided by each donor, and peripheral blood mononuclear cells were used for TCR beta sequencing. Genomic DNA extraction from the blood cell samples was performed with the Qiagen DNeasy Blood Extraction Kit. Worth noting for this clone: The target of this receptor is not known. Base quality data are lacking; no much larger clone is found one base away.

The sample was PBMCs. Recombination joined TRBV5-6 with TRBJ1-5; perhaps TRBD1 is the D gene, with 5 bases matching. This receptor was obtained from a woman between 35 and 50 years old in good health and CMV-seronegative. This receptor carries the CDR3 CASSLRRAGIGYNNQPQHF. The DNA sequence follows: TGTGCCAGCAGCTTGCGAAGGGCAGGGATCGGCTATAACAATCAGCCCCAGCATTTT.